This T cell receptor beta chain emerged from a study of shared clonotypes between healthy human individuals. On the study more broadly: Aged 18 to 49, the donors were two women and three men. Study-level findings and limits: The sharing of roughly 5% of naive CD4 clonotypes was seen across a handful of donors. Estimated richness values were generally larger in naive subsets than in memory subsets.

To note about this clone: Antigen: not known.

Assay: immunoSEQ multiplex PCR; the TCRdb copy retains only in-frame clones and omits some. Among some 1,900,000 clones, less than 95% were seen once, and the ten largest hold 0.95% to 1.5%. Unmatched junction bases numbered 12, after V lost 5 bases and J lost 5 bases. Germline V lookup: CDR1 MGHRA, CDR2 YSYEKL. CDR3 length: 15 residues. CD45RO negativity and positive selection for CCR7 defined naive CD8 cells, a population that excluded terminally differentiated effector memory CD45RA+ cells. The sequenced material came from naive CD8+ T cells sorted from blood. The chain has TRBV4-1 and TRBJ2-7; 7 bases match TRBD2. The TCR comes from a man aged 18 to 35 in good health. The CDR3 region has the DNA TGCGCCAGCAGCTCCCAACCCGGACTAGTGGACGAGCAGTACTTC. Translating it yields CASSSQPGLVDEQYF.